What follows is one T cell receptor beta chain and its context. Its antigen is unidentified. This CDR3 region has 12 residues. The germline CDR1 and CDR2 sequences are KGHSH and LQKENI. Trimming pared 3 bases from V and 8 bases from J, leaving 10 bases between. Lysates of CMV-infected fibroblasts at 10 ug/mL stimulated these cells. Sorted nonresponding memory CD4+ T cells were CD40L-negative, CD69-negative, CD45RO-high. Adults with HIV-1 started suppressive ART while chronically infected. Sequencing used immunoSEQ version 4 in survey mode. Profiling relied on immunoSEQ multiplex PCR, and the TCRdb table lists in-frame clones only, not all of them. The sample shows more than 25,000 clones, around 82% of them seen only once. This specimen belongs to a study of persistence of HIV-infected CD4 T cells. Notes on the study in general: Degenerate expanded CDR3beta sequences were enriched among CMV- and Gag-responding cells. TCRbeta richness was lower in CMV- and Gag-responding cells than in anti-CD3/anti-CD28-responding cells.

The chain combines TRBV18 with TRBJ1-2; D remains unclear. The clonotype comes from an adult woman with HIV who was CMV-seropositive. This specimen was CD4+ T cells sorted from PBMCs after approximately 19-hour stimulation, taken from a patient who received antiretroviral therapy. The CDR3 spells CASSPLGEGYTF. For the CDR3, the DNA is TGTGCCAGCTCACCCTTGGGCGAAGGCTACACCTTC. Based on the CDR3 plus reference TRBV18 and TRBJ1-2, the full variable domain is NAGVMQNPRHLVRRRGQEARLRCSPMKGHSHVYWYRQLPEEGLKFMVYLQKENIIDESGMPKERFSAEFPKEGPSILRIQQVVRGDSAAYFCASSPLGEGYTFGSGTRLTVV.